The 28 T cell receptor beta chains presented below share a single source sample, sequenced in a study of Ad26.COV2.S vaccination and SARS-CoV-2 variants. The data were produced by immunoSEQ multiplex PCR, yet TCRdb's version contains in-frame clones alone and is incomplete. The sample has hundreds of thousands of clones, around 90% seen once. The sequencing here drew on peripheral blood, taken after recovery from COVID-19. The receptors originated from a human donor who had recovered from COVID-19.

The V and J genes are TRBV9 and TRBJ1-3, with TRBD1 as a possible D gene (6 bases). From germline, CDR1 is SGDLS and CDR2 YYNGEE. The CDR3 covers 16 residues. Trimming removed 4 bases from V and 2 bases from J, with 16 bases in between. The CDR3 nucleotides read TGTGCCAGCAGCCTAGGGAGTACAGGGCCTGGAAACACCATATATTTT. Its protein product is CASSLGSTGPGNTIYF.

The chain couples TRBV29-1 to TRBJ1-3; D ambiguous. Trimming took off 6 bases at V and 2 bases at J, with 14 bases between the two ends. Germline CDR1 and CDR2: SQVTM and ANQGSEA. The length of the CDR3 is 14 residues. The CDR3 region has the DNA TGCAGCGTGGGTAGTTCATCTACTGGAAACACCATATATTTT. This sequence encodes CSVGSSSTGNTIYF. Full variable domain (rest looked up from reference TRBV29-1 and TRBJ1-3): SAVISQKPSRDICQRGTSLTIQCQVDSQVTMMFWYRQQPGQSLTLIATANQGSEATYESGFVIDKFPISRPNLTFSTLTVSNMSPEDSSIYLCSVGSSSTGNTIYFGEGSWLTVV.

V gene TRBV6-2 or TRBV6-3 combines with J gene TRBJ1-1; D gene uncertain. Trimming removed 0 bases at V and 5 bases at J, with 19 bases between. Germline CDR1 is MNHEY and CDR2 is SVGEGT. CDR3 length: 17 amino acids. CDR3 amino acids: CASSYSIGRTKGTEAFF. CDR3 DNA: TGTGCCAGCAGTTACTCGATCGGACGGACCAAGGGAACTGAAGCTTTCTTT.

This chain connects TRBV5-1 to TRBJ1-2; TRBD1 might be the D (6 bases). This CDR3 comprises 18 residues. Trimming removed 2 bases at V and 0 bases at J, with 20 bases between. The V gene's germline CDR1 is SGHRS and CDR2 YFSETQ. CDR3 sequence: CASSFGIGTNLANYGYTF. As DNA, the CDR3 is TGCGCCAGCAGCTTTGGTATCGGGACAAACCTTGCTAACTATGGCTACACCTTC.

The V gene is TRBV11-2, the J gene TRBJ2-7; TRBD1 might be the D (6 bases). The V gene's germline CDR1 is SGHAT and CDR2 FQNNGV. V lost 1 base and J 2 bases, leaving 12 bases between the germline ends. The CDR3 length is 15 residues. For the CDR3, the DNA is TGTGCCAGCAGCTTAGTCACAGGGTTCACCTACGAGCAGTACTTC. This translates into CASSLVTGFTYEQYF.

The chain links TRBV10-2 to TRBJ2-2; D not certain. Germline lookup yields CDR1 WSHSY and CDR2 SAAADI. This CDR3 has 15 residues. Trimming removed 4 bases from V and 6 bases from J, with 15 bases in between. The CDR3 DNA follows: TGCGCCAGCAGTGGATGGCAGTCTAAGGCCGGGGAGCTGTTTTTT. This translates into CASSGWQSKAGELFF.

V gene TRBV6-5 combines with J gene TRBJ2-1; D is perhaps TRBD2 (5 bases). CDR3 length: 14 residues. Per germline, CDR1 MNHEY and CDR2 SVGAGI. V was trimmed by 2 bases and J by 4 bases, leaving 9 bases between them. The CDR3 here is CASSYDGLYNEQFF. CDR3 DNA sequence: TGTGCCAGCAGTTACGACGGACTTTACAATGAGCAGTTCTTC.

The CDR3 DNA sequence: TGTGCCAGCAGCTTAGCGGGGCCAACCGCCCCCAGTGGCTACACCTTC. Encoded protein: CASSLAGPTAPSGYTF. This chain links TRBV7-6 with TRBJ1-2; TRBD1 might be the D (5 bases). The V end was cut by 0 bases, the J end by 7 bases, with 18 bases between. The V gene's germline CDR1 is SGHVS and CDR2 FNYEAQ. This CDR3 is 16 amino acids long.

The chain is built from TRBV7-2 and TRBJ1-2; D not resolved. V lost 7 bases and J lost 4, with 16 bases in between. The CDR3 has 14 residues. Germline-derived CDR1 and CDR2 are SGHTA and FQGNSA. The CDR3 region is CASIESAGPYGYTF. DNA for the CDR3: TGTGCCAGCATCGAGTCGGCTGGTCCCTATGGCTACACCTTC.

The CDR3 DNA sequence: TGCGCCAGCAGCTTGGCCGGGAGTGGGGGCCAAGAGACCCAGTACTTC. Amino acids: CASSLAGSGGQETQYF. The chain is built from TRBV5-1 and TRBJ2-5; weak D call: TRBD2 (6 bases). There are 16 residues in the CDR3. The germline V and J ends were trimmed by 0 bases and 1 base, with 13 bases remaining between them. Germline loops: CDR1 SGHRS, CDR2 YFSETQ.

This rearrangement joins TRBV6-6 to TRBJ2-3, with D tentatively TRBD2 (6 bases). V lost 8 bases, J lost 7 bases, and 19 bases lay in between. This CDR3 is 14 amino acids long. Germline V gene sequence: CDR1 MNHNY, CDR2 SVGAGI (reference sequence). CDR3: CASLRGDPRNTQYF. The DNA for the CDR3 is TGTGCCAGCTTACGCGGGGACCCTAGAAATACGCAGTATTTT.

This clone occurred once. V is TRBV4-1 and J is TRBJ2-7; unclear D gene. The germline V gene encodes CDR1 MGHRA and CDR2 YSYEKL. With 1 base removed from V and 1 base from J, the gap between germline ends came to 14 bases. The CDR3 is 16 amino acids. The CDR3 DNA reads TGCGCCAGCAGCCAAGCCCCCCGGGTTAAGTCCTACGAGCAGTACTTC. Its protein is CASSQAPRVKSYEQYF.

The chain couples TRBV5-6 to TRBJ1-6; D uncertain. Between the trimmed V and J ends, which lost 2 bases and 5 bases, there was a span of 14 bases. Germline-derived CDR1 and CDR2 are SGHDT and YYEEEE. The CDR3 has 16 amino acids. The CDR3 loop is CASSFGRTVDNSPLHF. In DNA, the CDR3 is TGTGCCAGCAGCTTTGGGCGGACGGTTGATAATTCACCCCTCCACTTT.

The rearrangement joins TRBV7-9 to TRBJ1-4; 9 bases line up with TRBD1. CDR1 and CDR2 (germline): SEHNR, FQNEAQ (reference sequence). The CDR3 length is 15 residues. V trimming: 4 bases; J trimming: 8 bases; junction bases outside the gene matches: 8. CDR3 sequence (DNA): TGTGCCAGCAGCTCCCGGGACAGGGAGGGGGAAAAACTGTTTTTT. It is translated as CASSSRDREGEKLFF.

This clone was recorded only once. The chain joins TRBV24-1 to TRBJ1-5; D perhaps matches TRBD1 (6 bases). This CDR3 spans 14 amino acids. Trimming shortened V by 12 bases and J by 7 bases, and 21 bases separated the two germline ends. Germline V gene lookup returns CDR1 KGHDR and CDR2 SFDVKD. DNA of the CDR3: TGTGCCTCAGGCCCGGGGGCGCTAAGCCAGCCCCAGCATTTT. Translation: CASGPGALSQPQHF.

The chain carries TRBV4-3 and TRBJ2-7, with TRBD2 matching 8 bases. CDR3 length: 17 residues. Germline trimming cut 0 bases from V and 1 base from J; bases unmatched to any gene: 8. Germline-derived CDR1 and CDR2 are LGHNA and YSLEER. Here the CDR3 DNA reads TGCGCCAGCAGCCAAGATCGGGCTAGCGGGTTTTCCTACGAGCAGTACTTC. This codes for CASSQDRASGFSYEQYF.

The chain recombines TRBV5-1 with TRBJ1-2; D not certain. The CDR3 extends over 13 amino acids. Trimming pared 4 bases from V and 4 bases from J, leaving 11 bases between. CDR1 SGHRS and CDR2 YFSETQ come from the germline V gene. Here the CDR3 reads CASSPLGVYGYTF. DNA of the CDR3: TGCGCCAGCAGCCCGCTTGGGGTCTATGGCTACACCTTC.

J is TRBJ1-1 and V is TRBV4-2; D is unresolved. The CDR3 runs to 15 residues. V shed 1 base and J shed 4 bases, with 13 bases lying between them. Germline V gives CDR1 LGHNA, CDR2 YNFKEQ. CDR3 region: CASSQGAVPTTEAFF. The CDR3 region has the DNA TGTGCCAGCAGCCAAGGGGCAGTCCCTACCACTGAAGCTTTCTTT.

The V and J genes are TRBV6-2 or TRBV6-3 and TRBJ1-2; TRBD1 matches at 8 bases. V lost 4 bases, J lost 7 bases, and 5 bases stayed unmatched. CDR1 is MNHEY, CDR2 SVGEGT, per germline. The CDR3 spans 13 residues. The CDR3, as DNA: TGTGCCAGCAGTTTGGACAGGGTCGGTGGCTACACCTTC. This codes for CASSLDRVGGYTF.

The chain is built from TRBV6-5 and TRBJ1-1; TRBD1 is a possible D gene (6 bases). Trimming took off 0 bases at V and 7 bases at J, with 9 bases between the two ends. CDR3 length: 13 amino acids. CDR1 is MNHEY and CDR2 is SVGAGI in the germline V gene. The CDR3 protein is CASSYSPRGEAFF. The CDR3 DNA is TGTGCCAGCAGTTACTCGCCCAGGGGTGAAGCTTTCTTT.

CDR3 sequence: CASSYSRRGTNSPLHF. The CDR3 DNA reads as TGTGCCAGCAGTTACTCGAGAAGGGGCACTAATTCACCCCTCCACTTT. The genes are TRBV6-2 or TRBV6-3 and TRBJ1-6, with TRBD1 as a possible D gene (5 bases). Germline V CDR1 and CDR2: MNHEY, SVGEGT. V was cut by 0 bases and J by 6 bases, with 12 bases left in between. CDR3 size: 16 residues.

CDR3 nucleotide sequence: TGTGCCAGCAGTTACGGCCGGACCTGGACCTTC. Its protein is CASSYGRTWTF. V and J are TRBV6-5 and TRBJ1-2; D is uncertain. The CDR3 spans 11 residues. Germline V gives CDR1 MNHEY, CDR2 SVGAGI. Trimming removed 2 bases at V and 14 bases at J, with 12 bases between.

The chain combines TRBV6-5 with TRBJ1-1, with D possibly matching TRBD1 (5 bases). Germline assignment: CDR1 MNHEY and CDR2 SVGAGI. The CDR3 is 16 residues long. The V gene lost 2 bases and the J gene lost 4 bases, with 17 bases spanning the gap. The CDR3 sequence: CASSYGGTGRGTEAFF. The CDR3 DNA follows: TGTGCCAGCAGTTACGGGGGGACGGGGAGGGGCACTGAAGCTTTCTTT.

The CDR3 here is CASSVVGRPGTEAFF. In DNA form, the CDR3 reads TGTGCCAGCAGCGTAGTAGGACGCCCGGGGACTGAAGCTTTCTTT. The chain recombines TRBV9 with TRBJ1-1, with D unresolved. The germline gives CDR1 SGDLS, CDR2 YYNGEE. Trimming left V 0 bases short and J 5 bases short, with 14 bases between. CDR3 length: 15 amino acids.

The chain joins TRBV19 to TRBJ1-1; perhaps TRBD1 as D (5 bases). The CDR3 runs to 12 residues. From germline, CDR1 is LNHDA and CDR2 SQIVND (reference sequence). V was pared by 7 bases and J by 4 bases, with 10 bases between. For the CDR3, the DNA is TGTGCCAGTACTATTGGGACCACTGAAGCTTTCTTT. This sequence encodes CASTIGTTEAFF.

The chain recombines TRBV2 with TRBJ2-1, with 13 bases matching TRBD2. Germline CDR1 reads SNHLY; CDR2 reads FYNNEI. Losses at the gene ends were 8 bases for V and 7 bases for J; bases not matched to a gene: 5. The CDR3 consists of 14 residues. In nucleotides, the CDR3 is TGTGCCAGCTTACTAGCGGGGGGGAGAAATGAGCAGTTCTTC. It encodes CASLLAGGRNEQFF.

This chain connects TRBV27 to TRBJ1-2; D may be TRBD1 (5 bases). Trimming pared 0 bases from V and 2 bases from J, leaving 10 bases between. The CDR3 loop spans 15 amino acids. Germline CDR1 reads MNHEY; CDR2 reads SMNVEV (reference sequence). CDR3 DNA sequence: TGTGCCAGCAGTTTATCCCCGACAGCCAACTATGGCTACACCTTC. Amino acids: CASSLSPTANYGYTF.

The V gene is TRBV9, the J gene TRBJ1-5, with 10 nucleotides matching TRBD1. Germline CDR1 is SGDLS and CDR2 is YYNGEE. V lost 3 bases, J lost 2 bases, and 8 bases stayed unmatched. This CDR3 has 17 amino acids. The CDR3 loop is CASSGNPGTGGNQPQHF. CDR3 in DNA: TGTGCCAGCAGCGGCAACCCCGGGACAGGGGGCAATCAGCCCCAGCATTTT.